The clone carrying this T cell receptor delta chain was found a few times. Its matching antigen is unknown. Extracted RNA was reverse transcribed into cDNA. CDR3 amplicons came from multiplex PCR with pooled V-gene forward and constant-region reverse primers. TCRdb used CATT to re-call clones from the multiplex PCR reads. The sample lists over 65,000 delta-chain clones; approximately 37% were seen once. Thymocytes were sorted as CD3+ TCRVdelta1+ TCRVdelta2- after alphabeta T cell depletion. Between roughly 96% and 99.6% of sorted thymocytes were Vdelta1+. The data originate from a study of Vδ1+ human thymocytes. The V and J ends lost 1 base and 2 bases respectively, with 8 bases between them. The V gene's germline CDR1 is TSWWSYY and CDR2 QGS. The CDR3 runs to 14 residues. Study-level findings and limits: Thymic TRG and TRD repertoires appeared highly polyclonal. Bulk repertoire data may be misinterpreted because of unexpected Vdelta2 sequences.

The chain uses TRDV1 and TRDJ1; D may be TRDD2 (6 bases). The sample was Vdelta1+ gamma-delta thymocytes from the thymus. Subset denoted: FACS-sorted CD3+ TCRalphabeta- TCRVdelta1+ TCRVdelta2- thymocytes. The clonotype comes from a boy under three years old who had congenital heart surgery. This CDR3 is CALGERPTTDKLIF. For the CDR3, the DNA is TGTGCTCTTGGGGAACGTCCTACGACCGATAAACTCATCTTT.